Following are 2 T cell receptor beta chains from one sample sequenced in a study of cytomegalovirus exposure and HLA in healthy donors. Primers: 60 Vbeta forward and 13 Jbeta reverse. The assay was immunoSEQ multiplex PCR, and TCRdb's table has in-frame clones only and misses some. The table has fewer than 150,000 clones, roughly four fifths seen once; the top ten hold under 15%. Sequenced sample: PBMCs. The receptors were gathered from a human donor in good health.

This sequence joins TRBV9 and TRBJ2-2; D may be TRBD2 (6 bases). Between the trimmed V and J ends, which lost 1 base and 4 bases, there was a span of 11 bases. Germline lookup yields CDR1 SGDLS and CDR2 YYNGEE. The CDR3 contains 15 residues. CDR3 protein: CASSVYRGGTGELFF. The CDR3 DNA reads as TGTGCCAGCAGCGTATACCGGGGAGGCACCGGGGAGCTGTTTTTT.

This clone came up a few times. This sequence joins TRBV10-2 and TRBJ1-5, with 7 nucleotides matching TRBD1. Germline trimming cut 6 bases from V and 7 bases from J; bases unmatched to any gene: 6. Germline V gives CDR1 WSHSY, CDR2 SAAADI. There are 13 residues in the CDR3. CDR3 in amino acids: CASSRQGGQPQHF. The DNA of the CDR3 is TGCGCCAGCAGCAGACAGGGAGGCCAGCCCCAGCATTTT.